Following are 5 T cell receptor beta chains from one sample sequenced in a study of cytomegalovirus exposure and HLA in healthy donors (dated by TCRdb to between 2016 and 2019). To prepare the library, the immunoSEQ multiplex PCR assay was applied. The multiplex PCR relied on a mix of 60 forward primers for TCR Vbeta segments and 13 reverse primers for TCR Jbeta segments. TCRdb stores this immuneACCESS table with in-frame sequences only. Part of the clones is absent; in the studies checked, under half of the shortfall reflects unresolved V genes, and no reason is known for the rest. Within this sample are around 260,000 clones, with 80% of them counted one time only. About 0.3% of the sample belongs to the ten largest clones. Sequenced: PBMCs. The receptors were sampled from a girl aged 2-10 years in good health and CMV-seronegative.

V and J are TRBV19 and TRBJ2-1, with 11 bases lining up with TRBD2. Germline V gene data show CDR1 as LNHDA and CDR2 as SQIVND (reference sequence). The CDR3 covers 21 residues. The V gene end was trimmed by 5 bases and the J gene end by 0 bases; junction bases not matched to a gene: 18. CDR3 protein: CASSGLYGPASGRSSYNEQFF. The CDR3 DNA sequence: TGTGCCAGTAGTGGTTTGTATGGACCTGCTAGCGGGAGGAGCTCCTACAATGAGCAGTTCTTC.

This rearrangement joins TRBV5-5 to TRBJ1-5; D is ambiguous. Per the germline V gene, CDR1 is SGHKS and CDR2 is YYEKEE (reference sequence). V was cut by 0 bases and J by 1 base, with 5 bases left in between. There are 14 residues in the CDR3. CDR3 amino acids: CASSLVRSNQPQHF. CDR3 nucleotides: TGTGCCAGCAGCTTGGTTCGGAGCAATCAGCCCCAGCATTTT.

This chain links TRBV4-1 with TRBJ1-5; 10 bases fit TRBD1. The CDR3 runs 16 residues. Per the germline V gene, CDR1 is MGHRA and CDR2 is YSYEKL. Trimming cost V 6 bases and J 1 base; bases outside gene matches: 6. CDR3 region: CASSQTGGLSNQPQHF. The CDR3 DNA sequence: TGCGCCAGCAGTCAGACAGGGGGCTTAAGCAATCAGCCCCAGCATTTT.

The rearrangement uses TRBV9 and TRBJ2-7, with D unclear. With 4 bases removed from V and 2 bases from J, the gap between germline ends came to 16 bases. The V gene's germline CDR1 is SGDLS and CDR2 YYNGEE. The CDR3 covers 15 residues. CDR3 loop: CASSPPAAGTYEQYF. As DNA, the CDR3 is TGTGCCAGCAGCCCTCCGGCGGCCGGCACCTACGAGCAGTACTTC.

The chain has TRBV30 and TRBJ1-1, with TRBD1 matching over 9 bases. This CDR3 contains 18 residues. Germline values: CDR1 GTSNPN, CDR2 SVGIG (reference sequence). V lost 3 bases, J lost 5 bases, and 19 bases stayed unmatched. The CDR3 DNA is TGTGCCTGGAGCGTACCCATCATACTACAGGGGGCTTGGACTGAAGCTTTCTTT. Protein product: CAWSVPIILQGAWTEAFF.